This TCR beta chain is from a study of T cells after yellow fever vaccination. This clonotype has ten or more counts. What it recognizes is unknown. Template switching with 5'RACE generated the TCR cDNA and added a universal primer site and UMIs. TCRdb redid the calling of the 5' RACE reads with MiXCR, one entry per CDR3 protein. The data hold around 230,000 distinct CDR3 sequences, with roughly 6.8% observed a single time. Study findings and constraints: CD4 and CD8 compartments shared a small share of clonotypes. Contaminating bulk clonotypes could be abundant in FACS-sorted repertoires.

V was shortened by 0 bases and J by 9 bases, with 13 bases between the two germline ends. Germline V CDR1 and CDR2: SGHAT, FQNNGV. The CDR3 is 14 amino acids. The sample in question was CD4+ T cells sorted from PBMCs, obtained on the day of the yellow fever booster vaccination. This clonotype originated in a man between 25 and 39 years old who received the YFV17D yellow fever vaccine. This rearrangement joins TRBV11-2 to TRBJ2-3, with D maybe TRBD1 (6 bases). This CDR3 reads CASSLEAPGVTQYF. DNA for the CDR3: TGTGCCAGCAGCTTAGAAGCTCCAGGGGTCACGCAGTATTTT.